This entry features one T cell receptor beta chain sequence. Its antigen is not known. Trimming cost V 3 bases and J 0 bases, with 9 bases left between them. CDR1 and CDR2 (germline): MNHEY, SMNVEV (reference sequence). The CDR3 is 16 residues long. The data were taken from a study of graft-versus-host responses after intestinal transplantation. Clones were sequenced by immunoSEQ multiplex PCR, and TCRdb holds only the in-frame ones, with some missing. The sample holds fewer than 150,000 clones; around 90% are singletons and the top ten take around 0.15%. This sequence originates from a human donor who received an intestinal transplant. The chain joins TRBV27 to TRBJ2-6; possible D gene TRBD1, 5 bases. The sequencing here drew on unstimulated CD4+ T cells sorted from spleen or lymph node cells, taken before intestinal transplant. The CDR3 DNA follows: TGTGCCAGCAGTTTGGACATCTACTCTGGGGCCAACGTCCTGACTTTC. Protein sequence: CASSLDIYSGANVLTF.